Described below is a single T cell receptor beta chain sequence and its context. Its antigen is not known. Germline V gene lookup returns CDR1 SNHLY and CDR2 FYNNEI. The V gene lost 8 bases and the J gene lost 4 bases, with 16 bases spanning the gap. The CDR3 runs to 14 residues. Use of 60 Vbeta and 13 Jbeta primers characterized the PCR. Generated by immunoSEQ multiplex PCR, the TCRdb table keeps only in-frame clones and is missing some. The sample shows fewer than 200,000 clones, 65% to 85% of them seen only once. These data are taken from a study of cytomegalovirus exposure and HLA in healthy donors. Study at large: Early on, a data release was issued that held 80 million or so unique TCRs from HLA-typed donors. Study results and caveats: Later analysis found that TCR beta chains associated with HLA were more clonally expanded than other, equally common chains.

Material: PBMCs. The TCR sequence derives from a man between 60 and 75 years old in good health and CMV-seronegative. The chain joins TRBV2 to TRBJ2-3; perhaps TRBD2 as D (5 bases). CDR3 sequence reads: CASHRTPPPDTQYF. CDR3 DNA sequence: TGTGCCAGCCATCGGACTCCCCCTCCAGATACGCAGTATTTT.